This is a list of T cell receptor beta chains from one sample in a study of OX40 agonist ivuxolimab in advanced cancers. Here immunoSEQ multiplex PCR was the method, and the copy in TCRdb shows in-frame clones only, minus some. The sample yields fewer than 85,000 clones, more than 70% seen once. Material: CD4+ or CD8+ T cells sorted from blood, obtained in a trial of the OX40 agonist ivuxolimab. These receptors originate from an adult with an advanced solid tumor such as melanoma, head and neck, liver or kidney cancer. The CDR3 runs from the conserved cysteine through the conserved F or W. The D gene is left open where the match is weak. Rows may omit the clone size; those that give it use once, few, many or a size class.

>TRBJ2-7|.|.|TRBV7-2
TGTGCCAGCAGCCGGCCTTCCCGGGACGAGCAGTACTTC
CASSRPSRDEQYF
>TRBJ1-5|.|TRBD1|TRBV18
TGTGCCAGCTCACGCGGGACAGGTAATCAGCCCCAGCATTTT
CASSRGTGNQPQHF
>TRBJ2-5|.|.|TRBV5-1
TGCGCCAGCAGCTTGCAGCGGATCCAAGAGACCCAGTACTTC
CASSLQRIQETQYF
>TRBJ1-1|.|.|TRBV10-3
TGTGCCATCGCCCCTGGGGGCAGTTCTAACACTGAAGCTTTCTTT
CAIAPGGSSNTEAFF
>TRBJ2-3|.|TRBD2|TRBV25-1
TGTGCCAGCAGTTCCCCCGCTAGGCGGGGGAGCACAGATACGCAGTATTTT
CASSSPARRGSTDTQYF
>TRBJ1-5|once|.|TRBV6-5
TGTGCCAGCAGTAGGAGCCAGAATATTCGTCAGCCCCAGCATTTT
CASSRSQNIRQPQHF
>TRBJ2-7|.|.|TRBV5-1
TGCGCCAGCAGCCCAAACGCGGGCTACGAGCAGTACTTC
CASSPNAGYEQYF
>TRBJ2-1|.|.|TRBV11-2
TGTGCCAGCAGCTTAGGGGTTCGGGATGAGCAGTTCTTC
CASSLGVRDEQFF
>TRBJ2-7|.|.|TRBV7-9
TGTGCCAGCAGCAGCCGAAGTGAAGGCTCCTACGAGCAGTACTTC
CASSSRSEGSYEQYF
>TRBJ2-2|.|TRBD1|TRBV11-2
TGTGCCAGCAGCCGTCGACAGGGGGCGAACACCGGGGAGCTGTTTTTT
CASSRRQGANTGELFF
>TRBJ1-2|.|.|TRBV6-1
TGTGCCACTAACCGGGGGGAATTTTATGGCTACACCTTC
CATNRGEFYGYTF
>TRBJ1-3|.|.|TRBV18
TGTGCCAGCTCTCGGGACACCGCCTCTGGAAACACCATATATTTT
CASSRDTASGNTIYF
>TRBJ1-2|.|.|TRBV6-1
TGTGCCAGCAGTGAAGCAAGTGGGGGAGGTGGCTACACCTTC
CASSEASGGGGYTF
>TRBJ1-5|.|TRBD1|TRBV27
TGTGCCAGCAGTTTAACAGGGGGTTGGAATCAGCCCCAGCATTTT
CASSLTGGWNQPQHF
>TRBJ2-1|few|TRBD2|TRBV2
TGTGCCAGCAGTACTAGCGGGGATAATGAGCAGTTCTTC
CASSTSGDNEQFF
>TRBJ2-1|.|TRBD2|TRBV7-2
TGTGCCAGCAGTTATCGGACTAGCGGGATGAGGAATGAGCAGTTCTTC
CASSYRTSGMRNEQFF
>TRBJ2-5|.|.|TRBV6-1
TGTGCCAGCAGTGAAGCGACTCCAAGGACAGAGACCCAGTACTTC
CASSEATPRTETQYF
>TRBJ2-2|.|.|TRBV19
TGTGCCAGTAGTATAGGGAGAACCGGGGAGCTGTTTTTT
CASSIGRTGELFF
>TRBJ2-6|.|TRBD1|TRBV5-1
TGCGCCAGCAGCGGGGACAGGGCGGTCGGGGCCAACGTCCTGACTTTC
CASSGDRAVGANVLTF
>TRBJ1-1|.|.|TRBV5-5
TGTGCCAGCAGCTTCGGGACACCGAACACTGAAGCTTTCTTT
CASSFGTPNTEAFF
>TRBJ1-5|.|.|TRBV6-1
TGTGCCAGCATAGACAATAGCAATCAGCCCCAGCATTTT
CASIDNSNQPQHF
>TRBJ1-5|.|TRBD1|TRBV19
TGTGCCAGTAAAACCCGGGACAGGGGCGGTGGCAATCAGCCCCAGCATTTT
CASKTRDRGGGNQPQHF
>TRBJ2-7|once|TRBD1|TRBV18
TGTGCCAGCTCACCACAAGGGACAGGGTCCCACGAGCAGTACTTC
CASSPQGTGSHEQYF
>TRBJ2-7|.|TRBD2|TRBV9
TGTGCCAGCAGCGTAGGTATTAGCGGGCAGGGTACCTACGAGCAGTACTTC
CASSVGISGQGTYEQYF
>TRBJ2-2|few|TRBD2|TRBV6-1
TGTGCCAGCAGTGGGACTAGCGGGAGGGTAGGCGACACCGGGGAGCTGTTTTTT
CASSGTSGRVGDTGELFF
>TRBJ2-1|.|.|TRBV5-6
TGTGCCAGCCGCTTGTACAATGAGCAGTTCTTC
CASRLYNEQFF
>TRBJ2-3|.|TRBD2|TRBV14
TGTGCCAGCAGCCAAGGACTAGCATTTCCAGATACGCAGTATTTT
CASSQGLAFPDTQYF
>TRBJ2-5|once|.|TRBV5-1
TGCGCCAGTATGATAGGCCAAAAGGCGGAGACCCAGTACTTC
CASMIGQKAETQYF
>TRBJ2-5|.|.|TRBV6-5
TGTGCCAGCAGTTACCAGGGACAAGAGACCCAGTACTTC
CASSYQGQETQYF
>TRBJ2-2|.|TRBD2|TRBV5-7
TGTGCCAGCAGCGCGACTAGCGGAACGAACACCGGGGAGCTGTTTTTT
CASSATSGTNTGELFF
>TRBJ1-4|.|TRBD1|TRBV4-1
TGCGCCAGCAGCCAAGGAGGGGGACAGAACCATGAAAAACTGTTTTTT
CASSQGGGQNHEKLFF
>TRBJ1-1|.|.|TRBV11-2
TGTGCCAGCAGCTTGTTCAATCCGAGGAACACTGAAGCTTTCTTT
CASSLFNPRNTEAFF
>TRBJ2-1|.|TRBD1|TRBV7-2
TGTGCCAGCAGCTCAGCACCGGGACAGGGGTTGGATGAGCAGTTCTTC
CASSSAPGQGLDEQFF
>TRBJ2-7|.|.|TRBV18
TGTGCCAGCTCATCCGAGACAGCCTACGAGCAGTACTTC
CASSSETAYEQYF
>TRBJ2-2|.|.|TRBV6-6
TGTGCCAGCAGGCGGTACACCGGGGAGCTGTTTTTT
CASRRYTGELFF
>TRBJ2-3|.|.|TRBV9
TGTGCCAGCAGCTTCGACGGGGCAGATACGCAGTATTTT
CASSFDGADTQYF
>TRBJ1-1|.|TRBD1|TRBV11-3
TGTGCCAGCAAGGGACAGGGAAACACTGAAGCTTTCTTT
CASKGQGNTEAFF
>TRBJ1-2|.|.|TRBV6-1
TGTGCCAGCAGTGAAGGCAACTGGGACTACCGAGGCTACACCTTC
CASSEGNWDYRGYTF
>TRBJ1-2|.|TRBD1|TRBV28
TGTGCCAGCAGTACAGGGGTCGGTAGCTATGGCTACACCTTC
CASSTGVGSYGYTF
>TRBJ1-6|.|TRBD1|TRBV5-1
TGCGCCAGCAGCTTCCGGGACAGGGCCGGAGGATTTTCACCCCTCCACTTT
CASSFRDRAGGFSPLHF
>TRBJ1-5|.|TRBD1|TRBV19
TGTGCCAGTCGACAGGGTCCTGGCAATCAGCCCCAGCATTTT
CASRQGPGNQPQHF
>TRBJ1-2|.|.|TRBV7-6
TGTGCCAGCAGCTTAGCGCGGGGAACAGAAGTCTATGGCTACACCTTC
CASSLARGTEVYGYTF
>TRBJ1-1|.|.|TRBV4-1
TGCGCCAGCAGCCAAGCTGTGGACCGAAACACTGAAGCTTTCTTT
CASSQAVDRNTEAFF
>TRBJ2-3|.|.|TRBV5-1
TGCGCCAGCAGCTCCGTGTCTACCGATACGCAGTATTTT
CASSSVSTDTQYF
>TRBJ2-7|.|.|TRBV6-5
TGTGCCAGCCGAAGAGGAGCGGCCTACGAGCAGTACTTC
CASRRGAAYEQYF
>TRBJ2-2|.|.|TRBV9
TGTGCCAGCAGCGAAAACGGACTTTCCGGGGAGCTGTTTTTT
CASSENGLSGELFF
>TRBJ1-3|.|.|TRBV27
TGTGCCAGCAGTTCTTTGGAGCAAGGAAACACCATATATTTT
CASSSLEQGNTIYF
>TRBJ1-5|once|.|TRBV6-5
TGTGCCAGCAGGATAAACAGGTATCAGCCCCAGCATTTT
CASRINRYQPQHF
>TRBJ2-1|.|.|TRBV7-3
TGTGCCAGCAGCTTAACAACTGCTAATGAGCAGTTCTTC
CASSLTTANEQFF
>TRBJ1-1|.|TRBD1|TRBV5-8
TGTGCCAGCAGACGGACAGGGGGCGGAAGCACTGAAGCTTTCTTT
CASRRTGGGSTEAFF